Following are 2 T cell receptor beta chains from one sample sequenced in a study of blood T cell repertoires in COVID-19. The repertoire was sequenced with immunoSEQ multiplex PCR; TCRdb's copy has only in-frame clones and lacks some. The sample contains about 100,000 clones, 80% to 90% of which appear only once. The sequenced sample consisted of PBMCs or T cells enriched from blood (not recorded which). The receptors derive from a woman aged 50 to 60 who had recovered from COVID-19.

V usage is TRBV2 and J usage is TRBJ1-1; 7 nucleotides match TRBD1. There are 15 residues in the CDR3. CDR1 is SNHLY, CDR2 FYNNEI, per germline. J gave up 2 bases and V 4 bases, and 7 bases lay outside the gene matches. The CDR3 protein is CASSGDRAVNTEAFF. CDR3 bases: TGTGCCAGCAGTGGCGACAGGGCGGTTAACACTGAAGCTTTCTTT.

The chain combines TRBV3-1 (or the pseudogene TRBV3-2) with TRBJ2-3; D is unresolved. Trimming cost V 3 bases and J 6 bases, with 7 bases left between them. The length of the CDR3 is 12 residues. CDR1 is LGHDT, CDR2 YNNKEL, per germline (reference sequence). CDR3 amino acids: CASSHNMDTQYF. The CDR3 DNA sequence: TGTGCCAGCAGCCATAATATGGATACGCAGTATTTT.